This T cell receptor beta chain was captured by sequencing in a study of CD8 T cells in ankylosing spondylitis. J was trimmed by 4 bases and V by 3 bases; bases with no gene match: 8. Germline V CDR1 and CDR2: SGHRS, YFSETQ. The CDR3 sequence is 16 residues long. MiXCR, run by TCRdb on the 5' RACE reads, gives a single entry per CDR3 protein. The sample consists of roughly 450,000 distinct CDR3 sequences, more than 25% of them appearing once. Study-wide results and caveats: Reactive arthritis synovial fluid and blood previously showed some of these motif variants. Reportedly, disease-linked clones are significantly enriched in ankylosing spondylitis patients' matched synovial fluid. Seemingly distinctive of ankylosing spondylitis blood was a TCR beta motif formed by eight highly homologous variants.

On this clonotype itself: The antigen is unknown.

This chain links TRBV5-1 with TRBJ2-2; 8 bases line up with TRBD1. The origin of this receptor is a male donor with ankylosing spondylitis. Sequencing was performed on blood, either unsorted or a sorted T cell fraction (not recorded which). In nucleotides, the CDR3 is TGCGCCAGCAGCTCGCAGGGGGCGCCGGGCACCGGGGAGCTGTTTTTT. Translated: CASSSQGAPGTGELFF. Based on the CDR3 plus reference TRBV5-1 and TRBJ2-2, the full variable domain is KAGVTQTPRYLIKTRGQQVTLSCSPISGHRSVSWYQQTPGQGLQFLFEYFSETQRNKGNFPGRFSGRQFSNSRSEMNVSTLELGDSALYLCASSSQGAPGTGELFFGEGSRLTVL.